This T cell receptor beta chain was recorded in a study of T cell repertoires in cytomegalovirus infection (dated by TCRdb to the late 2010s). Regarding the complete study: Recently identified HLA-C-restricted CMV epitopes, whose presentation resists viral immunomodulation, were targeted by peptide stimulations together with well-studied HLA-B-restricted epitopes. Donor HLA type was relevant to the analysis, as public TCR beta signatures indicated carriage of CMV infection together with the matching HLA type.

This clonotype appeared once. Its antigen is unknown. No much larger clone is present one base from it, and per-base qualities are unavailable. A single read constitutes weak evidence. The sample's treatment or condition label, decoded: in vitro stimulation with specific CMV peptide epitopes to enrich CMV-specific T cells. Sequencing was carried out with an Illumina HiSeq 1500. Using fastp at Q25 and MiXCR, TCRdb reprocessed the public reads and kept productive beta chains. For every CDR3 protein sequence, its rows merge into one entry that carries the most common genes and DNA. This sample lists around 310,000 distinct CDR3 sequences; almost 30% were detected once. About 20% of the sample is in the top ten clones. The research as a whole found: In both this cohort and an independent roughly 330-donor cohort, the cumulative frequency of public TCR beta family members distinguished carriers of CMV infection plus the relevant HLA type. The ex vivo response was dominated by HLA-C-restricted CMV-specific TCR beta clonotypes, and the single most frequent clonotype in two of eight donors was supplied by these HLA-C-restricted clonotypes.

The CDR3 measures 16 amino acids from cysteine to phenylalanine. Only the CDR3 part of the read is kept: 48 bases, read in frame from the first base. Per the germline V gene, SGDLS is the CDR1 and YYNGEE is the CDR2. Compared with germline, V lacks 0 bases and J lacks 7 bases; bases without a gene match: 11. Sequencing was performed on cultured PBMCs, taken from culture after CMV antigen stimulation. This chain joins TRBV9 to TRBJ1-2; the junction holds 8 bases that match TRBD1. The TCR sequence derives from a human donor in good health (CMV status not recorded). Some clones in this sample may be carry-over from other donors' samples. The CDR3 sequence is CASSVAAGGRLGGYTF. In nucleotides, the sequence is TGTGCCAGCAGCGTAGCGGCAGGGGGCAGGTTGGGTGGCTACACCTTC.